Shown below are 21 T cell receptor beta chains from a single sample sequenced in a study of cytomegalovirus exposure and HLA in healthy donors. PCR was performed using 60 Vbeta and 13 Jbeta primers. Some clones are missing from TCRdb's copy, which holds only in-frame ones; the method was immunoSEQ multiplex PCR. The sample includes about 68,000 clones, roughly 77% of them seen just once. Sequencing was done on a sample of PBMCs. The receptors derive from a human donor in good health.

The rearrangement uses TRBV14 and TRBJ1-2; D is unclear. Trimming took 0 bases from V and 2 from J, leaving 10 bases between them. Germline loops: CDR1 SGHDN, CDR2 FVKESK. The CDR3 extends over 15 amino acids. CDR3 nucleotides: TGTGCCAGCAGCCAAGATCAGACTATCAACTATGGCTACACCTTC. As protein: CASSQDQTINYGYTF.

As to this clone: Additional DNA sequences in this sample encode the identical CDR3. The chain couples TRBV5-4 to TRBJ1-2, with 7 bases identical to TRBD1. The V gene end was trimmed by 0 bases and the J gene end by 6 bases; junction bases not matched to a gene: 2. The CDR3 length is 13 residues. Germline V gene data show CDR1 as SGHNT and CDR2 as YYREEE (reference sequence). The CDR3 region has the DNA TGTGCCAGCAGCTTGGCTGGGACAGATGGCTACACCTTC. Encoded protein: CASSLAGTDGYTF.

This clone occurred a few times. This rearrangement joins TRBV29-1 to TRBJ1-5, with D possibly TRBD1 on 5 matching bases. With 3 bases removed from V and 4 bases from J, the gap between germline ends came to 25 bases. Germline loops: CDR1 SQVTM, CDR2 ANQGSEA. The CDR3 covers 18 residues. The CDR3 here is CSVDFLGEGSGGNQPQHF. CDR3 DNA: TGCAGCGTTGATTTTCTGGGGGAAGGAAGTGGGGGGAATCAGCCCCAGCATTTT.

This chain connects TRBV11-2 to TRBJ1-6; D may be TRBD1 (6 bases). From germline, CDR1 is SGHAT and CDR2 FQNNGV. CDR3 size: 17 residues. V dropped 5 bases and J dropped 2 bases, with 16 bases sitting between them. CDR3 nucleotides: TGTGCCAGCAGCCTAAGCGGGGGGGCCGCCTATAATTCACCCCTCCACTTT. Encoded protein: CASSLSGGAAYNSPLHF.

This clone has a single count. Sequence at one end of the junction differs from germline and may be a read error. The V gene is TRBV6-1, the J gene TRBJ1-2; D is unclear. Per germline, CDR1 MNHNS and CDR2 SASEGT. The CDR3 has 12 amino acids. CDR3 coding DNA: TGTGCCAGCAGTGGTTCATATGGCGGCTACCCCTTC. Encoded protein: CASSGSYGGYPF.

The gene calls are TRBV6-9 and TRBJ2-2, with D perhaps matching TRBD1 (6 bases). The V gene's germline CDR1 is MNHGY and CDR2 SVAAGI. V was trimmed by 10 bases and J by 2 bases, leaving 20 bases between them. The CDR3 runs to 16 residues. The CDR3 region has the DNA TGTGCCAACGTACCAACCACAGGGATTAACACCGGGGAGCTGTTTTTT. It yields the protein CANVPTTGINTGELFF.

This chain connects TRBV29-1 to TRBJ1-1; TRBD1 matches 8 bases. Germline CDR1 reads SQVTM; CDR2 reads ANQGSEA. Germline trimming cut 3 bases from V and 5 bases from J; bases unmatched to any gene: 14. The CDR3 runs to 16 residues. CDR3 loop: CSVDRFGQGKNTEAFF. In DNA, the CDR3 is TGCAGCGTTGACCGTTTTGGACAGGGCAAAAATACTGAAGCTTTCTTT. The whole variable domain, remainder taken from reference TRBV29-1 and TRBJ1-1, is SAVISQKPSRDICQRGTSLTIQCQVDSQVTMMFWYRQQPGQSLTLIATANQGSEATYESGFVIDKFPISRPNLTFSTLTVSNMSPEDSSIYLCSVDRFGQGKNTEAFFGQGTRLTVV.

This clone is termed medium-sized (0.01 to 0.1%). This chain links TRBV15 with TRBJ2-5, with TRBD2 as a possible D gene (5 bases). The V gene's germline CDR1 is LNHNV and CDR2 YYDKDF (reference sequence). The CDR3 extends over 15 amino acids. V was pared by 7 bases and J by 1 base, with 16 bases between. The CDR3 loop reads CATKVTRAIQETQYF. CDR3 DNA: TGTGCCACCAAAGTGACGCGGGCTATCCAAGAGACCCAGTACTTC.

The chain is built from TRBV7-2 and TRBJ1-1; no reliable D call. The germline CDR1 and CDR2 sequences are SGHTA and FQGNSA. CDR3 length: 13 residues. V lost 2 bases to trimming and J lost 1 base, with 5 bases between them. CDR3 in amino acids: CASSLTGNTEAFF. The CDR3 DNA sequence: TGTGCCAGCAGCTTAACCGGGAACACTGAAGCTTTCTTT. Supplemented by reference TRBV7-2 and TRBJ1-1, the full variable domain reads GAGVSQSPSNKVTEKGKDVELRCDPISGHTALYWYRQSLGQGLEFLIYFQGNSAPDKSGLPSDRFSAERTGGSVSTLTIQRTQQEDSAVYLCASSLTGNTEAFFGQGTRLTVV.

The J gene is TRBJ2-1, the V gene TRBV4-3; TRBD2 matches at 9 bases. Germline V CDR1 and CDR2: LGHNA, YSLEER. This CDR3 is 18 amino acids long. The trim removed 5 bases at V and 0 bases at J, leaving 11 bases unmatched. The CDR3 sequence: CASSKLAGPESSYNEQFF. The CDR3 bases are TGCGCCAGCAGCAAGCTAGCGGGGCCCGAGAGCTCCTACAATGAGCAGTTCTTC.

The genes are TRBV4-1 and TRBJ1-1, with D possibly matching TRBD1 (5 bases). Looked up from germline, CDR1 is MGHRA and CDR2 is YSYEKL. The length of the CDR3 is 18 residues. V was clipped by 0 bases and J by 0 bases, with 17 bases between them. CDR3 DNA sequence: TGCGCCAGCAGCCAAGACCTCTTGGGACTGTCCATGAACACTGAAGCTTTCTTT. Translating it yields CASSQDLLGLSMNTEAFF.

J is TRBJ2-5 and V is TRBV4-1; tentative D call: TRBD1 (5 bases). The CDR3 has 16 residues. Trimming removed 0 bases at V and 5 bases at J, with 16 bases between. Per germline, CDR1 MGHRA and CDR2 YSYEKL. The CDR3 DNA reads TGCGCCAGCAGCCAAGAGGGCAGGGAACGGGTCGAGACCCAGTACTTC. Amino acid sequence: CASSQEGRERVETQYF.

This chain connects TRBV6-6 to TRBJ1-4, with D maybe TRBD1 (6 bases). Germline CDR1 reads MNHNY; CDR2 reads SVGAGI (reference sequence). With 3 bases removed from V and 7 bases from J, the gap between germline ends came to 12 bases. The CDR3 is 14 amino acids. The CDR3 spells CASSYTGQSEKLFF. The CDR3 bases are TGTGCCAGCAGTTATACTGGACAGTCTGAAAAACTGTTTTTT.

This chain joins TRBV4-2 and TRBJ1-2; D unclear. Germline-derived CDR1 and CDR2 are LGHNA and YNFKEQ. V lost 0 bases and J 5 bases, leaving 7 bases between the germline ends. CDR3 size: 13 residues. CDR3 nucleotide sequence: TGTGCCAGCAGCCAAGAAGGCGGTTATGGCTACACCTTC. Translating it yields CASSQEGGYGYTF.

The V call is TRBV7-2, the J call TRBJ2-5; a possible D gene is TRBD1 (6 bases). This CDR3 has 17 amino acids. The germline CDR1 and CDR2 sequences are SGHTA and FQGNSA. V was trimmed by 1 base and J by 4 bases, leaving 19 bases between them. The CDR3 sequence is CASSLDARGHWRETQYF. The CDR3 nucleotides are TGTGCCAGCAGCTTAGATGCCAGGGGTCATTGGAGAGAGACCCAGTACTTC.

This rearrangement joins TRBV6-6 to TRBJ1-6; 7 nucleotides line up with TRBD1. V was pared by 7 bases and J by 9 bases, with 6 bases of the junction left unmatched. Germline loops: CDR1 MNHNY, CDR2 SVGAGI (reference sequence). The length of the CDR3 is 13 residues. CDR3 residues: CASMVQGSSPLHF. The CDR3, as DNA: TGTGCCAGCATGGTACAGGGGAGTTCACCCCTCCACTTT.

The chain employs TRBV5-4 and TRBJ2-3, with 11 bases matching TRBD1. Germline CDR1 reads SGHNT; CDR2 reads YYREEE (reference sequence). V lost 4 bases, J lost 4 bases, and 5 bases stayed unmatched. The CDR3 contains 15 residues. The CDR3 nucleotides are TGTGCCAGCAGCCCACCGGGACAGGGGGCAGATACGCAGTATTTT. Translated: CASSPPGQGADTQYF. The whole variable domain, filled in from reference TRBV5-4 and TRBJ2-3, reads ETGVTQSPTHLIKTRGQQVTLRCSSQSGHNTVSWYQQALGQGPQFIFQYYREEENGRGNFPPRFSGLQFPNYSSELNVNALELDDSALYLCASSPPGQGADTQYFGPGTRLTVL.

The chain is built from TRBV7-9 and TRBJ2-5; 9 nucleotides line up with TRBD2. V shed 1 base and J 4 bases; nucleotides not matched to a gene: 4. This CDR3 has 15 residues. Per germline, CDR1 SEHNR and CDR2 FQNEAQ (reference sequence). CDR3 region: CASSLEASGVETQYF. The CDR3 DNA reads TGTGCCAGCAGCTTAGAGGCTAGCGGGGTAGAGACCCAGTACTTC. Together with reference TRBV7-9 and TRBJ2-5, the CDR3 gives the full variable domain: DTGVSQNPRHKITKRGQNVTFRCDPISEHNRLYWYRQTLGQGPEFLTYFQNEAQLEKSRLLSDRFSAERPKGSFSTLEIQRTEQGDSAMYLCASSLEASGVETQYFGPGTRLLVL.

The rearrangement joins TRBV27 to TRBJ2-1; tentatively, D is TRBD1 (6 bases). The CDR3 runs 14 residues. Between the trimmed V and J ends, which lost 4 bases and 3 bases, there was a span of 10 bases. Per germline, CDR1 MNHEY and CDR2 SMNVEV (reference sequence). The chain's CDR3 is CASSSLTGYNEQFF. CDR3 DNA: TGTGCCAGCAGTTCCCTGACAGGCTACAATGAGCAGTTCTTC.

The rearrangement uses TRBV5-1 and TRBJ2-7, with 8 bases fitting TRBD2. The CDR3 totals 15 residues. CDR1 SGHRS and CDR2 YFSETQ come from the germline V gene. V shed 4 bases and J 5 bases; nucleotides not matched to a gene: 11. The CDR3 loop is CASSLTGGVVDEQYF. CDR3 DNA: TGCGCCAGCAGCCTAACGGGGGGGGTAGTGGACGAGCAGTACTTC.

Only one count was recorded for this clone. The rearrangement joins TRBV7-3 to TRBJ1-1, with D tentatively TRBD1 (6 bases). The CDR3 length is 15 residues. The V gene's germline CDR1 is SGHTA and CDR2 FQGTGA. V shed 5 bases and J shed 5 bases, with 18 bases lying between them. Here the CDR3 reads CASSPAIGGRTEAFF. CDR3 sequence (DNA): TGTGCCAGCAGCCCCGCGATAGGGGGAAGGACTGAAGCTTTCTTT.